This TCR beta chain was obtained from a study of glioma-infiltrating T cells. Findings of the study overall: Tissue and blood shared very few CDR3 sequences. Patients with low tissue-blood divergence carried a signature set of shared blood CDR3 motifs. Tissue-blood divergence was below expectation in non-neoplastic patients, above in gliomas.

V shed 5 bases, J shed 11 bases, and the junction held 14 bases outside the gene matches. The CDR3 runs to 16 residues. Per germline, CDR1 SEHNR and CDR2 FQNEAQ (reference sequence). Comments on this clonotype: Antigen specificity is unknown.

Amplification of TCR alpha and beta CDR3 regions from RNA used iRepertoire nested multiplex PCR. Input was about 95-400 ng of tissue mRNA or PBMC total RNA. MiXCR was run by TCRdb on the multiplex PCR reads, yielding one entry per CDR3 protein. The sample has around 390,000 distinct CDR3 sequences, 41% seen once. The sample was glioma tissue, nonneoplastic brain tissue, or PBMCs (not recorded which). The origin of this receptor is a human donor with low-grade glioma or glioblastoma, undergoing nonglioma brain surgery, or in good health (not recorded which). The rearrangement links TRBV7-9 to TRBJ2-1; TRBD2 matches 11 bases. The CDR3 DNA sequence: TGTGCCAGCAGCCCATCCACTAGCGGGAGCGGCGATAAGCAGTTCTTC. The encoded protein is CASSPSTSGSGDKQFF.